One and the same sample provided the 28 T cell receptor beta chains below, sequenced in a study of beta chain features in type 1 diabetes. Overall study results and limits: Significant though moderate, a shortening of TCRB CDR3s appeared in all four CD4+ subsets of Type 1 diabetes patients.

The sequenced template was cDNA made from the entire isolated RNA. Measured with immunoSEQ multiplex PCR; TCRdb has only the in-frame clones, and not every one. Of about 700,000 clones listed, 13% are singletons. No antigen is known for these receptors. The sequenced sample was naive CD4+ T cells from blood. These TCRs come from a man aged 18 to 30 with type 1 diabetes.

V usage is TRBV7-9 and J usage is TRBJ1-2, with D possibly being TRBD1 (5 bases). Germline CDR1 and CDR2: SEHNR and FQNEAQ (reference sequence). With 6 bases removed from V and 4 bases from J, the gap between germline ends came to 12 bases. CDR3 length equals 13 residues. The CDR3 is CASSWDGSYGYTF. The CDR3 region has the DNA TGTGCCAGCAGTTGGGACGGATCCTATGGCTACACCTTC.

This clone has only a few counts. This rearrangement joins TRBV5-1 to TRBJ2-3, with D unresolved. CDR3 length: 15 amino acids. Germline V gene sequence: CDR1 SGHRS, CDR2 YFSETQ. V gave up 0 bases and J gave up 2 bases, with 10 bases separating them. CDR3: CASSLDSPYTDTQYF. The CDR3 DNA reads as TGCGCCAGCAGCTTGGACTCTCCTTACACAGATACGCAGTATTTT.

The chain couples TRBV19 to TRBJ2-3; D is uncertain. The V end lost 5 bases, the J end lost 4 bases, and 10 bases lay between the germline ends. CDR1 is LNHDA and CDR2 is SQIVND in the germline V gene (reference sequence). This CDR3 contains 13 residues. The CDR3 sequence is CASSPGRPDTQYF. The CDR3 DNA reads TGTGCCAGTAGTCCAGGTAGGCCAGATACGCAGTATTTT.

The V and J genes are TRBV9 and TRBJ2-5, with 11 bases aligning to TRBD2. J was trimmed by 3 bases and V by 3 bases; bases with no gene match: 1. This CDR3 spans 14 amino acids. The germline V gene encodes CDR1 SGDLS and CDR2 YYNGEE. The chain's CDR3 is CASSGGLAEETQYF. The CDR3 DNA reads TGTGCCAGCAGCGGGGGACTAGCGGAAGAGACCCAGTACTTC.

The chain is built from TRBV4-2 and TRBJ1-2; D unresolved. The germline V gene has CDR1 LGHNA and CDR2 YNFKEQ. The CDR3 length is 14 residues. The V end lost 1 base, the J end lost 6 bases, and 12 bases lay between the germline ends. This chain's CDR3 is CASSQGSVVDGYTF. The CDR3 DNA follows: TGTGCCAGCAGCCAAGGGTCAGTGGTGGATGGCTACACCTTC.

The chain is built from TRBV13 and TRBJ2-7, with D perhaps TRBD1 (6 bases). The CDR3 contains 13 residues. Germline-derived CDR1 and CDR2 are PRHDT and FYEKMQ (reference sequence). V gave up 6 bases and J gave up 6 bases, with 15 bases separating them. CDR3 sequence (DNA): TGTGCCAGCAGTATGAAACAGGGTCCCGAGCAGTACTTC. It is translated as CASSMKQGPEQYF.

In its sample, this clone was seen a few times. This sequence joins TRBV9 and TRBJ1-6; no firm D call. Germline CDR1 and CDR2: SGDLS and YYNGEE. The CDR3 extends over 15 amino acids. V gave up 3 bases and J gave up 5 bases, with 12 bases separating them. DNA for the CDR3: TGTGCCAGCAGCGACTTCAGAGGAAATAATTCACCCCTCCACTTT. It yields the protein CASSDFRGNNSPLHF.

The CDR3 region has the DNA TGTGCCAGCAGCTTGAGGGGTTCCGATGGCTACACCTTC. Translated: CASSLRGSDGYTF. V and J are TRBV5-4 and TRBJ1-2; tentatively, D is TRBD1 (5 bases). Trimming took off 1 base at V and 6 bases at J, with 10 bases between the two ends. This CDR3 is built from 13 residues. Per the germline V gene, CDR1 is SGHNT and CDR2 is YYREEE (reference sequence).

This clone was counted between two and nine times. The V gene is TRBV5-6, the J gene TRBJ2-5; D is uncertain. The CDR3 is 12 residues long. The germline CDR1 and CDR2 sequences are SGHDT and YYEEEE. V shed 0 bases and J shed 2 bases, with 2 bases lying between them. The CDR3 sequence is CASSLGQETQYF. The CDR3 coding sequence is TGTGCCAGCAGCTTGGGGCAAGAGACCCAGTACTTC.

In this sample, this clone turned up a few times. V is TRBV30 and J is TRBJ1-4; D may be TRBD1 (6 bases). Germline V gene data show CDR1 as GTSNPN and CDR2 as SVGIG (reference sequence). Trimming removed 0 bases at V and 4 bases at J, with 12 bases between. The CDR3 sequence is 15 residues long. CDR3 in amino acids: CAWSVQGGSNEKLFF. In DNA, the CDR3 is TGTGCCTGGAGTGTACAAGGGGGGAGTAATGAAAAACTGTTTTTT.

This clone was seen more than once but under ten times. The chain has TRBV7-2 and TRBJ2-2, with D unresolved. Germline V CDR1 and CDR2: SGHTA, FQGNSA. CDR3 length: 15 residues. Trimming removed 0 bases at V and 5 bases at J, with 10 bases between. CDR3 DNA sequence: TGTGCCAGCAGCTTAGCTCACGCCGTAACCGGGGAGCTGTTTTTT. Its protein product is CASSLAHAVTGELFF.

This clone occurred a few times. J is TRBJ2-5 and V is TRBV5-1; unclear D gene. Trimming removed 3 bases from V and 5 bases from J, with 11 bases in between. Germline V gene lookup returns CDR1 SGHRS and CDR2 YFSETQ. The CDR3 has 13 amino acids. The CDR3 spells CASSWGIEETQYF. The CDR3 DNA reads TGCGCCAGCAGCTGGGGAATAGAGGAGACCCAGTACTTC.

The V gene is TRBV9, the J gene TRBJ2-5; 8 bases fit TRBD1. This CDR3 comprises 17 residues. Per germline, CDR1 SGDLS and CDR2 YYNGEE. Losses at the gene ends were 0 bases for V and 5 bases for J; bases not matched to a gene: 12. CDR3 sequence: CASSVGSQGAGWETQYF. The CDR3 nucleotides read TGTGCCAGCAGCGTAGGATCCCAGGGGGCAGGCTGGGAGACCCAGTACTTC. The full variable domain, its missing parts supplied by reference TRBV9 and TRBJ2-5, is DSGVTQTPKHLITATGQRVTLRCSPRSGDLSVYWYQQSLDQGLQFLIQYYNGEERAKGNILERFSAQQFPDLHSELNLSSLELGDSALYFCASSVGSQGAGWETQYFGPGTRLLVL.

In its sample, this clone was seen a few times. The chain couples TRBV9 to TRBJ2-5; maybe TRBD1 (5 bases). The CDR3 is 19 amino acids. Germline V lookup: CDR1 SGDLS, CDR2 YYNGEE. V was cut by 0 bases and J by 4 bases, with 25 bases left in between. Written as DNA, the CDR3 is TGTGCCAGCAGCGTAGATTCCCCCGACAGACCCTTAGGGGTAGAGACCCAGTACTTC. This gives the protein CASSVDSPDRPLGVETQYF.

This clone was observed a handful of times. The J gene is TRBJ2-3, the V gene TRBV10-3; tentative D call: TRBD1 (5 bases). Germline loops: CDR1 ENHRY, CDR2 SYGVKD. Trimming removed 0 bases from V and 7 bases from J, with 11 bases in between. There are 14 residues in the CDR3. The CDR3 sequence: CAISESGQSHTQYF. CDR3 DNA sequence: TGTGCCATCAGTGAGTCGGGGCAGTCGCATACGCAGTATTTT.

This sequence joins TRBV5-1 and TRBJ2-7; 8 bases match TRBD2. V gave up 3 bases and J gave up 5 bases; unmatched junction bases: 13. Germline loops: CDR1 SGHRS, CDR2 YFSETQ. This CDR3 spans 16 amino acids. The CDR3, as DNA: TGCGCCAGCAGCTCGGGACAAAGGCCGGGACTAGACGAGCAGTACTTC. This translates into CASSSGQRPGLDEQYF.

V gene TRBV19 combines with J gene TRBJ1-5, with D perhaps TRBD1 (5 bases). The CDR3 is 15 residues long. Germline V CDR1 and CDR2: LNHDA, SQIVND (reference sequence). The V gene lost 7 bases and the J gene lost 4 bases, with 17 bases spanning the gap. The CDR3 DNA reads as TGTGCCAGTATTATGGCCGGACACCCTAATCAGCCCCAGCATTTT. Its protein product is CASIMAGHPNQPQHF.

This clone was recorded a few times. The DNA of the CDR3 is TGTGCCTGGAGCGGACTAGCGGGTAACACCGGGGAGCTGTTTTTT. Protein sequence: CAWSGLAGNTGELFF. V is TRBV30 and J is TRBJ2-2, with TRBD2 matching over 11 bases. Germline trimming cut 3 bases from V and 2 bases from J; bases unmatched to any gene: 2. Germline V gene lookup returns CDR1 GTSNPN and CDR2 SVGIG (reference sequence). The CDR3 length is 15 residues. The whole variable domain, filled in from reference TRBV30 and TRBJ2-2, reads SQTIHQWPATLVQPVGSPLSLECTVEGTSNPNLYWYRQAAGRGLQLLFYSVGIGQISSEVPQNLSASRPQDRQFILSSKKLLLSDSGFYLCAWSGLAGNTGELFFGEGSRLTVL.

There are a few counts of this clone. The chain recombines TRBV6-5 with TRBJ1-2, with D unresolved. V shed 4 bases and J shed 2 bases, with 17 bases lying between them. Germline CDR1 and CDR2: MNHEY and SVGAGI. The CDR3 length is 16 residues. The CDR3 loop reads CASSSSLGLFNYGYTF. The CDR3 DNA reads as TGTGCCAGCAGTTCCTCACTCGGACTCTTCAACTATGGCTACACCTTC.

The CDR3 region is CATSKVGRDGYTF. The CDR3 region has the DNA TGTGCCACCAGCAAAGTGGGGCGGGATGGCTACACCTTC. The genes are TRBV15 and TRBJ1-2; D may be TRBD1 (5 bases). The germline V gene has CDR1 LNHNV and CDR2 YYDKDF (reference sequence). This CDR3 is built from 13 residues. V was pared by 4 bases and J by 6 bases, with 12 bases between.

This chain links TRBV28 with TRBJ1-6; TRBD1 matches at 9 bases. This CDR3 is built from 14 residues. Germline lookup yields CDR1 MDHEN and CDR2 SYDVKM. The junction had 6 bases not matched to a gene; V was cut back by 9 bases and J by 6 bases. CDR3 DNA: TGTGCCAGTAAACAGGGGGCAGGTAATTCACCCCTCCACTTT. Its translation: CASKQGAGNSPLHF.

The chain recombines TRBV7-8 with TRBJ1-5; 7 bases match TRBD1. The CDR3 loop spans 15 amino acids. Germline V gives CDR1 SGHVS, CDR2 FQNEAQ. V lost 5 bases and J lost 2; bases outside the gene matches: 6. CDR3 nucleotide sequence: TGTGCCAGCAGCGTGGATGGACAGGGCAATCAGCCCCAGCATTTT. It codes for CASSVDGQGNQPQHF. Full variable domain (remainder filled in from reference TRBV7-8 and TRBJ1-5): GAGVSQSPRYKVAKRGQDVALRCDPISGHVSLFWYQQALGQGPEFLTYFQNEAQLDKSGLPSDRFFAERPEGSVSTLKIQRTQQEDSAVYLCASSVDGQGNQPQHFGDGTRLSIL.

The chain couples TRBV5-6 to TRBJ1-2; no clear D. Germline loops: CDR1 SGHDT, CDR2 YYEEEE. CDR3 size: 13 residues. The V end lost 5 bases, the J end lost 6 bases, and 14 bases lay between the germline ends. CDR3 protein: CASRYGSPNGYTF. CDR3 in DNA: TGTGCCAGCAGATACGGGTCACCAAATGGCTACACCTTC.

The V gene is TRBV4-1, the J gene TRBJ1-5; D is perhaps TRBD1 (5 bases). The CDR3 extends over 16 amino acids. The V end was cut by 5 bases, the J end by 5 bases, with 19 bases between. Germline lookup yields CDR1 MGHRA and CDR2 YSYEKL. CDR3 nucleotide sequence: TGCGCCAGCAGCAAGACCGAGAAGGGGAAGGATCAGCCCCAGCATTTT. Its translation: CASSKTEKGKDQPQHF.

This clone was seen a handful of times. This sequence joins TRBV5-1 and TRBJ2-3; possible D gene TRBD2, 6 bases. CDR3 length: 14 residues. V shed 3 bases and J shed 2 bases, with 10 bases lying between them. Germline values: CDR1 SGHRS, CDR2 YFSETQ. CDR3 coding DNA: TGCGCCAGCAGCTGGGGGGAGTACACAGATACGCAGTATTTT. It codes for CASSWGEYTDTQYF.

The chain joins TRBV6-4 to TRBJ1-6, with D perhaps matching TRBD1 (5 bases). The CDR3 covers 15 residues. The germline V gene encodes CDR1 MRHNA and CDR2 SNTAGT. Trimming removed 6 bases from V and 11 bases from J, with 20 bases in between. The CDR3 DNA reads TGTGCCAGCAGATCGGAAGGAGGGGATCGGACACCCCTCCACTTT. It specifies CASRSEGGDRTPLHF.

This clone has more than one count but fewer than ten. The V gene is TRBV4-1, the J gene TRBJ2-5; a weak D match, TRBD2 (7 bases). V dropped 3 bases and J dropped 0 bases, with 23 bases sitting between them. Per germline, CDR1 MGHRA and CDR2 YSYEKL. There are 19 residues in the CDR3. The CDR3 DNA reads TGCGCCAGCAGCCAGGGGGCCGGGAGGCTAAAAGCGTACCAAGAGACCCAGTACTTC. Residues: CASSQGAGRLKAYQETQYF.

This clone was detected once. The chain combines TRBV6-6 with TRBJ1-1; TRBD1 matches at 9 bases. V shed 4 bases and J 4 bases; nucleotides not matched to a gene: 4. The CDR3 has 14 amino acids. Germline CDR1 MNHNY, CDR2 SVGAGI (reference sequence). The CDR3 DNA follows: TGTGCCAGCAGTTTCCGGGACAGGGCCACTGAAGCTTTCTTT. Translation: CASSFRDRATEAFF.